The rows below give T cell receptor beta chains drawn from one sample of a study of blood T cell repertoires in COVID-19. Data came from immunoSEQ multiplex PCR; TCRdb stores just in-frame clones and leaves some out. Seen here are approximately 150,000 clones, around four fifths observed once, and the top ten hold 11%. Sequences were obtained from peripheral blood. These receptor sequences come from a human donor in a cohort sampled during active COVID-19. Both conserved end residues are part of each CDR3. D genes are given only for firm matches. Expanded clones get a size class; other rows say once, few or many, or leave the size out.

D gene: TRBD2; J gene: TRBJ2-3; V gene: TRBV29-1; clone size: .; CDR3 protein: CSVVRGRATDTQYF; CDR3 DNA: TGCAGCGTTGTCCGCGGGAGGGCGACAGATACGCAGTATTTT
D gene: .; J gene: TRBJ1-5; V gene: TRBV4-3; clone size: once; CDR3 protein: CASSQDQAGGQPQHF; CDR3 DNA: TGCGCCAGCAGCCAAGATCAGGCGGGCGGTCAGCCCCAGCATTTT
D gene: .; J gene: TRBJ1-6; V gene: TRBV7-9; clone size: .; CDR3 protein: CASSFVRRDNSPLHF; CDR3 DNA: TGTGCCAGCAGCTTTGTTCGCAGGGATAATTCACCCCTCCACTTT
D gene: .; J gene: TRBJ1-5; V gene: TRBV6-2/TRBV6-3; clone size: .; CDR3 protein: CASSYITPNGINQPQHF; CDR3 DNA: TGTGCCAGCAGTTACATCACCCCAAACGGGATCAATCAGCCCCAGCATTTT
D gene: TRBD1; J gene: TRBJ1-1; V gene: TRBV6-5; clone size: few; CDR3 protein: CASWGQGAGETEAFF; CDR3 DNA: TGTGCCAGCTGGGGACAGGGGGCTGGCGAAACTGAAGCTTTCTTT
D gene: TRBD2; J gene: TRBJ2-1; V gene: TRBV5-1; clone size: once; CDR3 protein: CASSLMLAGGTAYNEQFF; CDR3 DNA: TGCGCCAGCAGCTTGATGCTAGCGGGAGGTACCGCCTACAATGAGCAGTTCTTC
D gene: .; J gene: TRBJ1-2; V gene: TRBV5-4; clone size: .; CDR3 protein: CASSPRQGHPNYGYTF; CDR3 DNA: TGTGCCAGCAGCCCTAGGCAAGGACACCCTAACTATGGCTACACCTTC
D gene: TRBD2; J gene: TRBJ2-4; V gene: TRBV6-1; clone size: .; CDR3 protein: CASSERPGGREVSLAKNIQYF; CDR3 DNA: TGTGCCAGCAGTGAAAGGCCCGGGGGGCGGGAGGTCTCACTAGCCAAAAACATTCAGTACTTC
D gene: .; J gene: TRBJ1-6; V gene: TRBV7-2; clone size: .; CDR3 protein: CASEGEDSPLHF; CDR3 DNA: TGTGCCAGCGAGGGAGAGGACTCACCCCTCCACTTT
D gene: .; J gene: TRBJ2-5; V gene: TRBV5-1; clone size: .; CDR3 protein: CASSFFQGQGETQYF; CDR3 DNA: TGCGCCAGCAGCTTCTTTCAGGGCCAAGGGGAGACCCAGTACTTC
D gene: TRBD2; J gene: TRBJ2-1; V gene: TRBV5-5; clone size: .; CDR3 protein: CASSTSGGTPTYNEQFF; CDR3 DNA: TGTGCCAGCAGCACTAGCGGGGGCACACCTACCTACAATGAGCAGTTCTTC
D gene: .; J gene: TRBJ2-3; V gene: TRBV7-6; clone size: .; CDR3 protein: CASSPRGFGTDTQYF; CDR3 DNA: TGTGCCAGCAGCCCCCGGGGGTTCGGTACAGATACGCAGTATTTT
D gene: TRBD1; J gene: TRBJ2-3; V gene: TRBV27; clone size: once; CDR3 protein: CASSPTPDRFTDTQYF; CDR3 DNA: TGTGCCAGCAGTCCAACCCCGGACAGGTTCACAGATACGCAGTATTTT
D gene: .; J gene: TRBJ1-1; V gene: TRBV4-3; clone size: .; CDR3 protein: CASSQDNRATEAFF; CDR3 DNA: TGCGCCAGCAGCCAAGATAACAGGGCCACTGAAGCTTTCTTT
D gene: TRBD1; J gene: TRBJ2-7; V gene: TRBV5-4; clone size: few; CDR3 protein: CASSLAGGIGYEQYF; CDR3 DNA: TGTGCCAGCAGCTTGGCAGGGGGCATTGGGTACGAGCAGTACTTC
D gene: .; J gene: TRBJ2-1; V gene: TRBV7-2; clone size: .; CDR3 protein: CASSPSARRDGGEQFF; CDR3 DNA: TGTGCCAGCAGCCCATCCGCCCGGCGGGACGGGGGTGAGCAGTTCTTC
D gene: .; J gene: TRBJ2-2; V gene: TRBV4-1; clone size: .; CDR3 protein: CASSQDRALVLGELFF; CDR3 DNA: TGCGCCAGCAGCCAAGATCGGGCACTAGTCCTCGGGGAGCTGTTTTTT
D gene: TRBD1; J gene: TRBJ1-1; V gene: TRBV18; clone size: .; CDR3 protein: CASSPGQGQTNTEAFF; CDR3 DNA: TGTGCCAGCTCACCGGGACAGGGTCAAACGAACACTGAAGCTTTCTTT
D gene: .; J gene: TRBJ2-3; V gene: TRBV29-1; clone size: .; CDR3 protein: CSVEEVGGRLDTQYF; CDR3 DNA: TGCAGCGTTGAAGAAGTCGGGGGGCGCTTAGATACGCAGTATTTT
D gene: TRBD2; J gene: TRBJ2-5; V gene: TRBV18; clone size: .; CDR3 protein: CASSPAGGLQETQYF; CDR3 DNA: TGTGCCAGCTCACCTGCGGGGGGCTTACAAGAGACCCAGTACTTC
D gene: .; J gene: TRBJ2-5; V gene: TRBV10-1; clone size: .; CDR3 protein: CASSAGPGKTQYF; CDR3 DNA: TGCGCCAGCAGTGCGGGTCCGGGGAAGACCCAGTACTTC
D gene: TRBD1; J gene: TRBJ1-1; V gene: TRBV28; clone size: .; CDR3 protein: CASITDRAEAFF; CDR3 DNA: TGTGCCAGCATCACGGACAGGGCTGAAGCTTTCTTT
D gene: .; J gene: TRBJ1-2; V gene: TRBV6-4; clone size: few; CDR3 protein: CASSVLQGGGYTF; CDR3 DNA: TGTGCCAGCAGTGTCTTGCAGGGAGGAGGCTACACCTTC
D gene: TRBD1; J gene: TRBJ1-5; V gene: TRBV18; clone size: .; CDR3 protein: CASSPSGQNSNQPQHF; CDR3 DNA: TGTGCCAGCTCACCTTCGGGACAGAATAGCAATCAGCCCCAGCATTTT
D gene: TRBD2; J gene: TRBJ2-5; V gene: TRBV7-2; clone size: once; CDR3 protein: CASSTSVGGAETQYF; CDR3 DNA: TGTGCCAGCAGCACCTCAGTCGGGGGGGCGGAGACCCAGTACTTC
D gene: .; J gene: TRBJ1-2; V gene: TRBV12-3/TRBV12-4; clone size: .; CDR3 protein: CASRQGANYGYTF; CDR3 DNA: TGTGCCAGCAGACAGGGAGCCAACTATGGCTACACCTTC
D gene: TRBD1; J gene: TRBJ2-7; V gene: TRBV5-4; clone size: .; CDR3 protein: CASSLDRNYEQYF; CDR3 DNA: TGTGCCAGCAGCCTGGACAGGAACTACGAGCAGTACTTC
D gene: .; J gene: TRBJ2-2; V gene: TRBV5-6; clone size: .; CDR3 protein: CASSARRNTGELFF; CDR3 DNA: TGTGCCAGCAGCGCGCGAAGAAACACCGGGGAGCTGTTTTTT
D gene: TRBD1; J gene: TRBJ2-7; V gene: TRBV2; clone size: .; CDR3 protein: CASSETDRVFDEQYF; CDR3 DNA: TGTGCCAGCAGTGAAACCGACAGGGTCTTCGACGAGCAGTACTTC
D gene: TRBD1; J gene: TRBJ2-5; V gene: TRBV14; clone size: .; CDR3 protein: CASSQDPGQNQETQYF; CDR3 DNA: TGTGCCAGCAGCCAAGATCCGGGACAGAACCAAGAGACCCAGTACTTC
D gene: .; J gene: TRBJ2-2; V gene: TRBV12-3/TRBV12-4; clone size: .; CDR3 protein: CASSLRRTGELFF; CDR3 DNA: TGTGCCAGCAGTTTGAGGAGAACCGGGGAGCTGTTTTTT
D gene: TRBD1; J gene: TRBJ1-5; V gene: TRBV19; clone size: .; CDR3 protein: CASSYEGTGVKAQHF; CDR3 DNA: TGTGCCAGTAGCTATGAAGGGACAGGGGTAAAGGCCCAGCATTTT
D gene: .; J gene: TRBJ2-3; V gene: TRBV7-9; clone size: .; CDR3 protein: CASSLGRTDTQYF; CDR3 DNA: TGTGCCAGCAGCTTAGGCAGGACAGATACGCAGTATTTT
D gene: TRBD2; J gene: TRBJ2-5; V gene: TRBV2; clone size: .; CDR3 protein: CASSSTSGVQETQYF; CDR3 DNA: TGTGCCAGCAGTTCGACTAGCGGGGTACAAGAGACCCAGTACTTC
D gene: .; J gene: TRBJ2-5; V gene: TRBV27; clone size: .; CDR3 protein: CASSQQVTETQYF; CDR3 DNA: TGTGCCAGCAGTCAACAGGTTACGGAGACCCAGTACTTC
D gene: .; J gene: TRBJ2-7; V gene: TRBV9; clone size: once; CDR3 protein: CASSVQGASYEQYF; CDR3 DNA: TGTGCCAGCAGCGTTCAAGGGGCTTCCTACGAGCAGTACTTC
D gene: .; J gene: TRBJ2-2; V gene: TRBV6-4; clone size: .; CDR3 protein: CASRADRSTGELFF; CDR3 DNA: TGTGCCAGCAGAGCCGACAGGTCCACCGGGGAGCTGTTTTTT